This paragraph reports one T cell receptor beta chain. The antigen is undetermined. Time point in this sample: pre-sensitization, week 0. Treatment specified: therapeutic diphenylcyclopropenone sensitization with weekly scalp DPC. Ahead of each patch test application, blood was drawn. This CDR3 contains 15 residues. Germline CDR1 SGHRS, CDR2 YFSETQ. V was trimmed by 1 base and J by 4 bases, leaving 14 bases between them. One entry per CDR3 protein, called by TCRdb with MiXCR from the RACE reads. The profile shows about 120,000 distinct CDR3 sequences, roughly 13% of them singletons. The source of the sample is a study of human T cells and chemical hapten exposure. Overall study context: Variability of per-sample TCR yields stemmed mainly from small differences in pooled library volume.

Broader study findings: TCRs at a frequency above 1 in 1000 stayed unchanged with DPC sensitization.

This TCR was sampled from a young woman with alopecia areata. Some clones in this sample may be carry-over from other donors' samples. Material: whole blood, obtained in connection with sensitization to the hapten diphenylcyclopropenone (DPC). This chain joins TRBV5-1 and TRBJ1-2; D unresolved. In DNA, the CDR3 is TGCGCCAGCAGCTTGTATCGGGGTAGCACCTATGGCTACACCTTC. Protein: CASSLYRGSTYGYTF. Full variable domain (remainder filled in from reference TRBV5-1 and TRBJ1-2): KAGVTQTPRYLIKTRGQQVTLSCSPISGHRSVSWYQQTPGQGLQFLFEYFSETQRNKGNFPGRFSGRQFSNSRSEMNVSTLELGDSALYLCASSLYRGSTYGYTFGSGTRLTVV.